This T cell receptor (beta chain) derives from a study of T cell responses to AZD1222 COVID-19 vaccine. Study background: Second doses that came at about 4 or about 12 weeks were put together. Study conclusions and caveats: Spike-wide coverage was observed for vaccine-associated CD4 TCRs, with dominant responses at 160-218 and 743-854. Clonal diversity may have been underestimated in mostly white British donors.

Clones were read by immunoSEQ multiplex PCR, and TCRdb kept only the in-frame ones, dropping some. The sample contains 45,000 to 60,000 clones, 70% to 90% of which appear only once. The CDR3 is made up of 13 amino acids. V was clipped by 4 bases and J by 8 bases, with 13 bases between them. The V gene's germline CDR1 is SGHDT and CDR2 YYEEEE. Concerning this clone: Its antigen remains unidentified.

V usage is TRBV5-6 and J usage is TRBJ1-3; D gene uncertain. The TCR sequence derives from an adult in good health. The material was peripheral blood, obtained on day 0 of AZD1222 vaccination. The CDR3: CASSLPGWDTIYF. In DNA, the CDR3 is TGTGCCAGCAGCCTGCCCGGGTGGGACACCATATATTTT.